The entry below describes one T cell receptor (beta chain). Its antigen is unidentified. TCRdb re-derived calls from the 5' RACE reads in MiXCR, one entry per CDR3 protein. Of approximately 82,000 distinct CDR3 sequences listed, 2% to 3% are singletons. This entry belongs to a study of neurological immune-mediated disorders. Study results and caveats: Expanded clones shared no identical CDR3 amino acid sequences across subjects, which suggested private TCR-beta repertoires in all groups.

Germline V gene sequence: CDR1 SNHLY, CDR2 FYNNEI. Trimming removed 6 bases from V and 5 bases from J; junction bases left unmatched: 4. This CDR3 has 13 amino acids. The rearrangement uses TRBV2 and TRBJ2-5; 9 nucleotides match TRBD1. This receptor was identified in a young woman with multiple sclerosis. The sequenced sample consisted of PBMCs. The CDR3 nucleotides are TGTGCCAGCAGGGACAGGGGACTGGAGACCCAGTACTTC. This gives the protein CASRDRGLETQYF.